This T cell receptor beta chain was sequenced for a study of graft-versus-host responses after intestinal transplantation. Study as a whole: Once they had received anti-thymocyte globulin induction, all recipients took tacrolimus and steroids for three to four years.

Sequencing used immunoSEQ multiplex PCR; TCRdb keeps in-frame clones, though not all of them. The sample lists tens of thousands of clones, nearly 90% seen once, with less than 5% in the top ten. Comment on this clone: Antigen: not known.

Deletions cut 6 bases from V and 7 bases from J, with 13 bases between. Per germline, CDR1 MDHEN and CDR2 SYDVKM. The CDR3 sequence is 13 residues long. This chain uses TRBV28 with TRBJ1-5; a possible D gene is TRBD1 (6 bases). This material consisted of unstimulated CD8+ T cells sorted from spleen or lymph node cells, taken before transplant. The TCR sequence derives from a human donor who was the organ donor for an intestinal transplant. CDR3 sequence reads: CASRTQGQQPQHF. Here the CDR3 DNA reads TGTGCCAGCAGGACTCAGGGGCAGCAGCCCCAGCATTTT.